Shown below are 31 T cell receptor beta chains from a single sample sequenced in a study of T cell responses to AZD1222 COVID-19 vaccine (dated by TCRdb to the early 2020s). The library was obtained by the immunoSEQ multiplex PCR assay. Sourced from immuneACCESS, this table was stored by TCRdb with only in-frame sequences that have V and J called. A share of the clones is absent; for the studies checked, an unresolved V gene accounts for under half, and the remainder has no known explanation. Across this sample there are just under 35,000 clones, with 86% seen only once. Of the sample, 11% falls within the top ten clones. What the time point label conveys for this sample: about 28 days (+/-7) after the second vaccine dose. This specimen consisted of peripheral blood, obtained 28 days after the second AZD1222 dose. Source of these receptors: an adult who received the AZD1222 COVID-19 vaccine.

The chain has TRBV2 and TRBJ1-5, with TRBD1 identical over 8 bases. The CDR3 consists of 13 residues. V lost 6 bases and J lost 4; bases outside the gene matches: 2. CDR1 and CDR2 (germline): SNHLY, FYNNEI. In DNA, the CDR3 is TGTGCCAGCAGGGGACAGGTAAATCAGCCCCAGCATTTT. Amino acids: CASRGQVNQPQHF. Full variable domain (rest looked up from reference TRBV2 and TRBJ1-5): EPEVTQTPSHQVTQMGQEVILRCVPISNHLYFYWYRQILGQKVEFLVSFYNNEISEKSEIFDDQFSVERPDGSNFTLKIRSTKLEDSAMYFCASRGQVNQPQHFGDGTRLSIL.

V is TRBV7-2 and J is TRBJ1-6, with 10 positions matching TRBD1. The length of the CDR3 is 16 residues. Germline CDR1 reads SGHTA; CDR2 reads FQGNSA. J lost 10 bases, V lost 1 base, and 7 bases had no gene match. The CDR3 DNA sequence: TGTGCCAGCAGCTTAGAGACAGGGGGCAATTGGTCACCCCTCCACTTT. It codes for CASSLETGGNWSPLHF.

V and J are TRBV10-1 and TRBJ2-2, with TRBD2 matching 12 bases. Germline V CDR1 and CDR2: WNHNN, SYGVQD (reference sequence). V dropped 4 bases and J dropped 1; count of bases not matched to a gene: 4. CDR3 size: 17 residues. CDR3 sequence: CASSGLGLAGNTGELFF. DNA for the CDR3: TGCGCCAGCAGTGGCCTGGGACTAGCGGGGAACACCGGGGAGCTGTTTTTT.

This sequence joins TRBV3-1 (or the pseudogene TRBV3-2) and TRBJ1-5; D is undetermined. This CDR3 is built from 14 residues. Germline lookup yields CDR1 LGHDT and CDR2 YNNKEL (reference sequence). V lost 3 bases and J 3 bases, leaving 9 bases between the germline ends. The chain's CDR3 is CASSHLASNQPQHF. The CDR3 DNA sequence: TGTGCCAGCAGCCATCTGGCGTCCAATCAGCCCCAGCATTTT.

The rearrangement uses TRBV7-8 and TRBJ2-1; D ambiguous. V gave up 10 bases and J gave up 0 bases, with 16 bases separating them. CDR1 is SGHVS, CDR2 FQNEAQ, per germline. The CDR3 runs 15 residues. The CDR3 DNA sequence: TGTGCCACCCGTTCGGCTCTGCTCTCCTACAATGAGCAGTTCTTC. Amino acid sequence: CATRSALLSYNEQFF. The whole variable domain, filled in from reference TRBV7-8 and TRBJ2-1, reads GAGVSQSPRYKVAKRGQDVALRCDPISGHVSLFWYQQALGQGPEFLTYFQNEAQLDKSGLPSDRFFAERPEGSVSTLKIQRTQQEDSAVYLCATRSALLSYNEQFFGPGTRLTVL.

This chain links TRBV6-1 with TRBJ1-3; no firm D call. The CDR3 extends over 14 amino acids. V lost 2 bases, J lost 0 bases, and 5 bases lay in between. The germline CDR1 and CDR2 sequences are MNHNS and SASEGT. CDR3 sequence reads: CASSERASGNTIYF. The CDR3, as DNA: TGTGCCAGCAGTGAAAGGGCCTCTGGAAACACCATATATTTT.

The V and J genes are TRBV24-1 and TRBJ2-7; D uncertain. The V gene's germline CDR1 is KGHDR and CDR2 SFDVKD. This CDR3 spans 13 amino acids. V lost 2 bases and J 3 bases, leaving 7 bases between the germline ends. In DNA, the CDR3 is TGTGCCACCAGTGATTCCGAGTACTACGAGCAGTACTTC. Protein product: CATSDSEYYEQYF.

This clone was observed a handful of times. The V gene is TRBV5-1, the J gene TRBJ2-7; 8 bases agree with TRBD2. The CDR3 is 13 residues long. V gave up 4 bases and J gave up 6 bases; unmatched junction bases: 6. The germline V gene encodes CDR1 SGHRS and CDR2 YFSETQ. For the CDR3, the DNA is TGCGCCAGCAGCGGGGGACTAGTCGGCGAGCAGTACTTC. It specifies CASSGGLVGEQYF. Supplemented by reference TRBV5-1 and TRBJ2-7, the full variable domain reads KAGVTQTPRYLIKTRGQQVTLSCSPISGHRSVSWYQQTPGQGLQFLFEYFSETQRNKGNFPGRFSGRQFSNSRSEMNVSTLELGDSALYLCASSGGLVGEQYFGPGTRLTVT.

V gene TRBV7-2 combines with J gene TRBJ1-4, with TRBD1 matching 11 bases. Trimming at V came to 4 bases and at J to 8 bases, leaving 6 bases not matched to a gene. The CDR3 sequence is 15 residues long. The germline V gene encodes CDR1 SGHTA and CDR2 FQGNSA. For the CDR3, the DNA is TGTGCCAGCAGCTACGGACAGGGGGCCCAGGAAAAACTGTTTTTT. The encoded protein is CASSYGQGAQEKLFF.

The rearrangement uses TRBV5-1 and TRBJ1-1; D may be TRBD1 (5 bases). V was trimmed by 0 bases and J by 4 bases, leaving 13 bases between them. The CDR3 consists of 15 residues. Germline CDR1 reads SGHRS; CDR2 reads YFSETQ. The CDR3: CASSLGYGASTEAFF. The CDR3 coding sequence is TGCGCCAGCAGCTTGGGGTATGGGGCTAGCACTGAAGCTTTCTTT. The variable domain in full, with the rest retrieved from reference TRBV5-1 and TRBJ1-1, is KAGVTQTPRYLIKTRGQQVTLSCSPISGHRSVSWYQQTPGQGLQFLFEYFSETQRNKGNFPGRFSGRQFSNSRSEMNVSTLELGDSALYLCASSLGYGASTEAFFGQGTRLTVV.

The rearrangement uses TRBV29-1 and TRBJ1-2; the match to TRBD1 covers 9 bases. Per the germline V gene, CDR1 is SQVTM and CDR2 is ANQGSEA. Trimming removed 6 bases from V and 7 bases from J; junction bases left unmatched: 6. There are 12 residues in the CDR3. CDR3 region: CSVRRTGVGYTF. The CDR3, as DNA: TGCAGCGTCCGACGGACAGGGGTTGGCTACACCTTC.

This chain connects TRBV19 to TRBJ1-6; D remains unclear. Germline CDR1 is LNHDA and CDR2 is SQIVND (reference sequence). CDR3 length: 11 residues. V gave up 6 bases and J gave up 13 bases, with 10 bases separating them. CDR3 nucleotide sequence: TGTGCCAGTAGATCGGGTGGGCCCCTCCACTTT. This sequence encodes CASRSGGPLHF.

V usage is TRBV7-2 and J usage is TRBJ1-2; no clear D. The CDR3 covers 13 residues. Trimming removed 2 bases from V and 8 bases from J, with 12 bases in between. CDR1 is SGHTA and CDR2 is FQGNSA in the germline V gene. CDR3 in amino acids: CASSLPGFGGYTF. The CDR3 DNA reads TGTGCCAGCAGCTTACCAGGATTTGGGGGCTACACCTTC.

This rearrangement joins TRBV15 to TRBJ2-7; TRBD1 matches 8 bases. CDR1 LNHNV and CDR2 YYDKDF come from the germline V gene (reference sequence). Unmatched junction bases numbered 6, after V lost 0 bases and J lost 5 bases. The CDR3 spans 15 residues. This chain's CDR3 is CATSRDFAGGNEQYF. The CDR3, as DNA: TGTGCCACCAGCAGAGACTTCGCAGGGGGCAACGAGCAGTACTTC.

This chain joins TRBV19 and TRBJ1-5; the D gene is possibly TRBD1 (5 bases). V lost 2 bases and J 4 bases, leaving 9 bases between the germline ends. The CDR3 is made up of 14 amino acids. Germline lookup yields CDR1 LNHDA and CDR2 SQIVND (reference sequence). CDR3 sequence reads: CASSIRGGNQPQHF. The CDR3 coding sequence is TGTGCCAGTAGTATACGGGGGGGGAATCAGCCCCAGCATTTT.

The table lists this clone with a count of one. This chain uses TRBV28 with TRBJ1-6; 7 bases align to TRBD1. This CDR3 contains 18 residues. The germline V gene has CDR1 MDHEN and CDR2 SYDVKM. The trim removed 5 bases at V and 5 bases at J, leaving 15 bases unmatched. CDR3 in amino acids: CASSRVTGYYVDNSPLHF. The CDR3 DNA reads as TGTGCCAGCAGTCGTGTGACAGGGTACTATGTCGATAATTCACCCCTCCACTTT.

V gene TRBV6-5 combines with J gene TRBJ1-6, with unresolved D. Germline V lookup: CDR1 MNHEY, CDR2 SVGAGI. Trimming stripped 0 bases from V and 5 bases from J, with 8 bases between. The CDR3 extends over 15 amino acids. DNA for the CDR3: TGTGCCAGCAGTTACTCTACACGGGATAATTCACCCCTCCACTTT. Protein sequence: CASSYSTRDNSPLHF.

The chain recombines TRBV15 with TRBJ2-5; D call uncertain. CDR3 size: 15 residues. Trimming took 1 base from V and 1 from J, leaving 10 bases between them. Per the germline V gene, CDR1 is LNHNV and CDR2 is YYDKDF (reference sequence). CDR3 coding DNA: TGTGCCACCAGCAGAGCGAAGGGTCCCCAAGAGACCCAGTACTTC. Residues: CATSRAKGPQETQYF.

V gene TRBV5-1 combines with J gene TRBJ2-2; no definite D call. Germline-derived CDR1 and CDR2 are SGHRS and YFSETQ. The CDR3 extends over 15 amino acids. Trimming cost V 0 bases and J 6 bases, with 12 bases left between them. CDR3 sequence reads: CASSLGVGSAGELFF. Written as DNA, the CDR3 is TGCGCCAGCAGCTTGGGGGTTGGGTCAGCCGGGGAGCTGTTTTTT. The complete variable domain, with remaining parts taken from reference TRBV5-1 and TRBJ2-2, reads KAGVTQTPRYLIKTRGQQVTLSCSPISGHRSVSWYQQTPGQGLQFLFEYFSETQRNKGNFPGRFSGRQFSNSRSEMNVSTLELGDSALYLCASSLGVGSAGELFFGEGSRLTVL.

The chain uses TRBV4-1 and TRBJ1-4; D uncertain. Germline assignment: CDR1 MGHRA and CDR2 YSYEKL. This CDR3 has 14 amino acids. Trimming cost V 3 bases and J 4 bases, with 9 bases left between them. CDR3 sequence (DNA): TGCGCCAGCAGCCAGGGGAAGCTTAATGAAAAACTGTTTTTT. Amino acid sequence: CASSQGKLNEKLFF.

This sequence joins TRBV7-8 and TRBJ2-1; 9 nucleotides agree with TRBD2. This CDR3 spans 16 amino acids. Germline-derived CDR1 and CDR2 are SGHVS and FQNEAQ. The J segment lost 5 bases and the V segment lost 6 bases, leaving 11 bases of the junction unmatched. The CDR3 reads CASRGGLAGMNNEQFF. The CDR3 DNA sequence: TGTGCCAGCAGAGGCGGGCTAGCGGGAATGAACAATGAGCAGTTCTTC. Full variable domain (missing parts from reference TRBV7-8 and TRBJ2-1): GAGVSQSPRYKVAKRGQDVALRCDPISGHVSLFWYQQALGQGPEFLTYFQNEAQLDKSGLPSDRFFAERPEGSVSTLKIQRTQQEDSAVYLCASRGGLAGMNNEQFFGPGTRLTVL.

This chain links TRBV21-1 with TRBJ1-5; the table calls TRBD1, which could not be checked here. TRBV21-1 is a pseudogene. There are 16 residues in the CDR3. The CDR3 loop reads CANPDREGYGNQPQHF. CDR3 nucleotide sequence: TGTGCCAACCCGGACAGGGAGGGATATGGCAATCAGCCCCAGCATTTT.

The table lists this clone with a count of one. V usage is TRBV11-3 and J usage is TRBJ2-1, with unresolved D. This CDR3 region has 16 residues. The germline CDR1 and CDR2 sequences are SGHNT and YENEEA. Trimming took 3 bases from V and 4 from J, leaving 16 bases between them. DNA of the CDR3: TGTGCCAGCAGCTTCGATAGTTCCCCTCCTTACAATGAGCAGTTCTTC. Protein: CASSFDSSPPYNEQFF.

The V call is TRBV7-8, the J call TRBJ2-1, with TRBD2 matching 9 bases. The CDR3 contains 16 residues. Germline CDR1 reads SGHVS; CDR2 reads FQNEAQ. With 4 bases clipped from V and 10 bases from J, the junction kept 14 bases outside the gene matches. The CDR3 region has the DNA TGTGCCAGCAGCTCGAGTACGTCTAGCGGGGATATCGAGCAGTTCTTC. Encoded protein: CASSSSTSSGDIEQFF.

This chain joins TRBV2 and TRBJ1-2; possible D gene TRBD1, 5 bases. There are 15 residues in the CDR3. V lost 7 bases and J lost 0, with 15 bases in between. Germline V gene data show CDR1 as SNHLY and CDR2 as FYNNEI. The DNA of the CDR3 is TGTGCCAGCACCCTACAGGACCTAGCTAACTATGGCTACACCTTC. This translates into CASTLQDLANYGYTF.

This clone occurred once. The rearrangement joins TRBV7-2 to TRBJ2-4; 7 bases agree with TRBD2. CDR3 length: 14 amino acids. Germline CDR1 is SGHTA and CDR2 is FQGNSA. V lost 1 base, J lost 6 bases, and 3 bases stayed unmatched. The DNA of the CDR3 is TGTGCCAGCAGCTTAGGCCCGGGGGGAAACATTCAGTACTTC. This gives the protein CASSLGPGGNIQYF.

This rearrangement joins TRBV3-1 (or the pseudogene TRBV3-2) to TRBJ2-1; TRBD2 aligns across 7 bases. CDR1 is LGHDT and CDR2 is YNNKEL in the germline V gene (reference sequence). The CDR3 consists of 16 residues. V was clipped by 3 bases and J by 7 bases; unmatched bases: 12. The CDR3 DNA is TGTGCCAGCAGCCACCGAGGACTAGAAGTCGGGAATGAGCAGTTCTTC. Its protein product is CASSHRGLEVGNEQFF.

V is TRBV3-1 (or the pseudogene TRBV3-2) and J is TRBJ2-5, with D possibly being TRBD2 (5 bases). CDR3 length: 12 amino acids. V was pared by 8 bases and J by 14 bases, with 21 bases between. In germline, CDR1 is LGHDT, CDR2 YNNKEL (reference sequence). Written as DNA, the CDR3 is TGTGCCAGCGTAGCCCCCGGACTGACTCTTTACTTC. Encoded protein: CASVAPGLTLYF.

The rearrangement uses TRBV3-1 (or the pseudogene TRBV3-2) and TRBJ2-2; D not certain. Germline V gives CDR1 LGHDT, CDR2 YNNKEL (reference sequence). The CDR3 runs to 15 residues. V was shortened by 6 bases and J by 0 bases, with 11 bases between the two germline ends. In DNA, the CDR3 is TGTGCCAGCAGGGTCGGGCAGTCGAACACCGGGGAGCTGTTTTTT. Translation: CASRVGQSNTGELFF.

This chain joins TRBV3-1 (or the pseudogene TRBV3-2) and TRBJ2-7; TRBD1 agrees at 7 bases. The CDR3 is 13 residues long. Germline CDR1 reads LGHDT; CDR2 reads YNNKEL (reference sequence). With V trimmed by 6 bases and J by 6 bases, 8 bases remained unmatched. The CDR3 DNA reads as TGTGCCAGCAGTACGGGACAGATAGGCGAGCAGTACTTC. Translating gives CASSTGQIGEQYF.

CDR3 coding DNA: TGCGCCAGCAGCTTGGGGACAGGGGAAAAACTGTTTTTT. Its translation is CASSLGTGEKLFF. V gene TRBV5-1 combines with J gene TRBJ1-4, with TRBD1 matching 8 bases. With 0 bases clipped from V and 8 bases from J, the junction kept 0 bases outside the gene matches. Germline lookup yields CDR1 SGHRS and CDR2 YFSETQ. The CDR3 runs 13 residues.